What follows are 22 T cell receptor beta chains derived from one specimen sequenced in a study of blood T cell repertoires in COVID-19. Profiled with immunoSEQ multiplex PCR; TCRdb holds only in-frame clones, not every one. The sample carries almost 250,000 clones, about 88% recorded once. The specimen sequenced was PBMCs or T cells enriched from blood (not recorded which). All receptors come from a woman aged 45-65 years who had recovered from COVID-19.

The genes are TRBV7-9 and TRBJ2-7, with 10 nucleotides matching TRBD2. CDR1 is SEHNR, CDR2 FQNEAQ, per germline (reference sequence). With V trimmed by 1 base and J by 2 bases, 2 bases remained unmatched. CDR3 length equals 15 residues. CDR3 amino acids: CASSLGTSGPYEQYF. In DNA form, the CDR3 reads TGTGCCAGCAGCTTAGGGACTAGCGGCCCCTACGAGCAGTACTTC.

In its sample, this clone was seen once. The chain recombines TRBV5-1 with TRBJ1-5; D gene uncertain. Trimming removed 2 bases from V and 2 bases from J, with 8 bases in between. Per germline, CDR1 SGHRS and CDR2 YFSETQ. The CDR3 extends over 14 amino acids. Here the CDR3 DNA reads TGCGCCAGCAGCTTTTCGGGAGGCAATCAGCCCCAGCATTTT. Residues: CASSFSGGNQPQHF.

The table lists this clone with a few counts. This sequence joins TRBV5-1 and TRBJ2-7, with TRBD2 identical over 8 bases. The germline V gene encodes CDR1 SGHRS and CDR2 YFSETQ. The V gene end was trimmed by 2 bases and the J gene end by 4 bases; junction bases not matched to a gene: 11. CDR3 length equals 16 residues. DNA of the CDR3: TGCGCCAGCAGCTTTGCAACTAGCGGTGGGAAATACGAGCAGTACTTC. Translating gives CASSFATSGGKYEQYF.

The CDR3 region is CATSRADRVEFGEQYF. DNA of the CDR3: TGTGCCACCAGCAGGGCTGACAGGGTTGAATTTGGGGAGCAGTACTTC. The V call is TRBV15, the J call TRBJ2-7, with 7 bases fitting TRBD1. The V gene's germline CDR1 is LNHNV and CDR2 YYDKDF (reference sequence). The CDR3 covers 16 residues. V shed 3 bases, J shed 7 bases, and the junction held 15 bases outside the gene matches.

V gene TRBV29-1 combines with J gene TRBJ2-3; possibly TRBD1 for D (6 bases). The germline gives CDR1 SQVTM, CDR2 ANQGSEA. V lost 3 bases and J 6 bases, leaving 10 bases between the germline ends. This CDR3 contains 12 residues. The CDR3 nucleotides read TGCAGCGTTGACAGGGGTGAGGATACGCAGTATTTT. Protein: CSVDRGEDTQYF.

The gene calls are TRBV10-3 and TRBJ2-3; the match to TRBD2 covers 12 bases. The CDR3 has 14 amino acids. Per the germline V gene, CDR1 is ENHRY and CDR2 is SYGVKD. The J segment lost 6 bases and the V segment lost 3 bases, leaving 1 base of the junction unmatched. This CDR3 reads CAISDLAGGDTQYF. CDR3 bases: TGTGCCATCAGTGACCTAGCGGGGGGGGATACGCAGTATTTT.

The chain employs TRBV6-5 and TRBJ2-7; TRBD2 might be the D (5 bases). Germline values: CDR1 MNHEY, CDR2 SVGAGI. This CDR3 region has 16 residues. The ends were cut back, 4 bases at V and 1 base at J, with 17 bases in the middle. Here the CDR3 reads CASSFRGQRSSYEQYF. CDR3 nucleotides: TGTGCCAGCAGTTTCCGGGGTCAGCGATCGTCCTACGAGCAGTACTTC.

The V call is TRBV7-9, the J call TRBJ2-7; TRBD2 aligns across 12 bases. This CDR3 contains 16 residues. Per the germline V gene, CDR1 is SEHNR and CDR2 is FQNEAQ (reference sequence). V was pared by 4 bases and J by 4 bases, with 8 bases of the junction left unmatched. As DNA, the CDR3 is TGTGCCAGCAGCTCGCTACCCGGGACTAGCGGGTACGAGCAGTACTTC. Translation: CASSSLPGTSGYEQYF.

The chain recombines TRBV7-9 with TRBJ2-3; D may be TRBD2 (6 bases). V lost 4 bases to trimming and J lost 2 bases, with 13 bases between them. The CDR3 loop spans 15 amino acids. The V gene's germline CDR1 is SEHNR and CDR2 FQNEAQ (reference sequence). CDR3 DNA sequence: TGTGCCAGCAGCTCTGATGGACTACCCACAGATACGCAGTATTTT. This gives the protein CASSSDGLPTDTQYF.

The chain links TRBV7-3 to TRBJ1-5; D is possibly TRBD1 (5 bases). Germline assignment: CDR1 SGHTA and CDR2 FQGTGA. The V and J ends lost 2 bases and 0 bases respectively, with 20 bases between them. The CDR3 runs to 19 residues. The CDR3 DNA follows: TGTGCCAGCAGCTTATGTGATGGGTTAGGGGTTAATAGCAATCAGCCCCAGCATTTT. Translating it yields CASSLCDGLGVNSNQPQHF.

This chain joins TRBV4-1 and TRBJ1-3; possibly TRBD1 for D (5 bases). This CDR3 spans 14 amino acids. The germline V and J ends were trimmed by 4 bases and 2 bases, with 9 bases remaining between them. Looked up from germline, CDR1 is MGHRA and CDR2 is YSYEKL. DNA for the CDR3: TGCGCCAGCAGCCGGCGGGGCACTGGAAACACCATATATTTT. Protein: CASSRRGTGNTIYF.

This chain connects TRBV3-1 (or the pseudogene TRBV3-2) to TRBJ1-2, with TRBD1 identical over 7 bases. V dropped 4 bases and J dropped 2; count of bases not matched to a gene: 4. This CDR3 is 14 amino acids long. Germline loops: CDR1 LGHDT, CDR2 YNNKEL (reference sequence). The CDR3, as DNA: TGTGCCAGCAGCCGGGACAGCCAAAACTATGGCTACACCTTC. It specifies CASSRDSQNYGYTF.

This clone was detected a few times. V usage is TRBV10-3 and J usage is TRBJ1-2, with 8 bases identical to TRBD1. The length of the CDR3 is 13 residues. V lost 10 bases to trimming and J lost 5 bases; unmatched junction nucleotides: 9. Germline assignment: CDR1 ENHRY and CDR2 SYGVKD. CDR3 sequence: CASAGQGQYGYTF. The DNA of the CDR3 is TGTGCCAGCGCAGGACAGGGACAATATGGCTACACCTTC.

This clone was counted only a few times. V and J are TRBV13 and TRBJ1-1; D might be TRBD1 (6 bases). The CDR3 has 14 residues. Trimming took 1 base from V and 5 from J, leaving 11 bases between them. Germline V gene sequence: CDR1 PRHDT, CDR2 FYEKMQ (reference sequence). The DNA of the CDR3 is TGTGCCAGCAGCTTAGAGGGGGGAGGGACTGAAGCTTTCTTT. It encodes CASSLEGGGTEAFF.

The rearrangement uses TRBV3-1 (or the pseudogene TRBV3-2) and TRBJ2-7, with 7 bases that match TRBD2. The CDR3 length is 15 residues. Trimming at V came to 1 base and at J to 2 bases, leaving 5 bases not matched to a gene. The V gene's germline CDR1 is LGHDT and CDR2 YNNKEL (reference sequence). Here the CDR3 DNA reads TGTGCCAGCAGCCAAGGATCCAGCGGGACCTACGAGCAGTACTTC. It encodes CASSQGSSGTYEQYF.

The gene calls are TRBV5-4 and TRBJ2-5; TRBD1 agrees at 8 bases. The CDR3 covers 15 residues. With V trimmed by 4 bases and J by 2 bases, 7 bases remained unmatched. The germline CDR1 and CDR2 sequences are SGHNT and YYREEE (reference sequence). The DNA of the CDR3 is TGTGCCAGCAGCCTAGACAGGGGAAAACAAGAGACCCAGTACTTC. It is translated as CASSLDRGKQETQYF.

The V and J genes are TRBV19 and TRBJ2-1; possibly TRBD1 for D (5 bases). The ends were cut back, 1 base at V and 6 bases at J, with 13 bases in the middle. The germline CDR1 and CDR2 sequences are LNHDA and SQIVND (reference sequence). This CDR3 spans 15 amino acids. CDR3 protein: CASSIAGPTPNEQFF. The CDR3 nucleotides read TGTGCCAGTAGTATAGCAGGGCCCACTCCCAATGAGCAGTTCTTC.

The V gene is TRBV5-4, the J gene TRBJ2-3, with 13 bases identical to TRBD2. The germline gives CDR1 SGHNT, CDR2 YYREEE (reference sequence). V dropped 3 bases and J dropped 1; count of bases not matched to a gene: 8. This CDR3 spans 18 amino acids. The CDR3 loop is CASSSGTSGNGGTDTQYF. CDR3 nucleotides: TGTGCCAGCAGCTCCGGGACTAGCGGGAACGGCGGCACAGATACGCAGTATTTT.

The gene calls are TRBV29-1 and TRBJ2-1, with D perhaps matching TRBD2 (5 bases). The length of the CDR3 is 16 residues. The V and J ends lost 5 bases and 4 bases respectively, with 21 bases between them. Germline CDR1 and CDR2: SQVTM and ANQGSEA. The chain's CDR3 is CSVSRGEGSGYNEQFF. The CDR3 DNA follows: TGCAGCGTTTCACGGGGTGAGGGCTCTGGGTACAATGAGCAGTTCTTC.

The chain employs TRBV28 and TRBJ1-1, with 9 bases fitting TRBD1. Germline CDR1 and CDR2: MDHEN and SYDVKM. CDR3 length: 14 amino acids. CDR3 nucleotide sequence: TGTGCGATTCGACAGGGGGGCTCGAACACTGAAGCTTTCTTT. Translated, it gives CAIRQGGSNTEAFF. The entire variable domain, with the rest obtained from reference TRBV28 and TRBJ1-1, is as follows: DVKVTQSSRYLVKRTGEKVFLECVQDMDHENMFWYRQDPGLGLRLIYFSYDVKMKEKGDIPEGYSVSREKKERFSLILESASTNQTSMYLCAIRQGGSNTEAFFGQGTRLTVV.

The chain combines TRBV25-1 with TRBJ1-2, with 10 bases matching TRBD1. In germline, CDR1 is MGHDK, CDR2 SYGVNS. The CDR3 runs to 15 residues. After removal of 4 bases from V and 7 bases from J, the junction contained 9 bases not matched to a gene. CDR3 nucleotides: TGTGCCAGCAGTGCTGGACAGGGGGTTCAGGGTGGCTACACCTTC. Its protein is CASSAGQGVQGGYTF.

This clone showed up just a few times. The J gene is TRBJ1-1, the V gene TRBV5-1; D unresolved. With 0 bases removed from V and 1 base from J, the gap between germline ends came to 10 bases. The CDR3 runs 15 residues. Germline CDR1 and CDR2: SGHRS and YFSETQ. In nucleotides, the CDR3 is TGCGCCAGCAGCTTGGAGGGAGGAGGGAACACTGAAGCTTTCTTT. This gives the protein CASSLEGGGNTEAFF.